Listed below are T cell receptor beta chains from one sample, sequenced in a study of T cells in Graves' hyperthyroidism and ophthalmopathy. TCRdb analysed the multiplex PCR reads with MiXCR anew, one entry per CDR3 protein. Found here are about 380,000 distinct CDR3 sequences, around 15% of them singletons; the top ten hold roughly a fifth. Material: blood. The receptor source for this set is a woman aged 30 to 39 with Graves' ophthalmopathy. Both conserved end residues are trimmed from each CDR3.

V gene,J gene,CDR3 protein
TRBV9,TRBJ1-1,ASSGSRDAGVNTEAF
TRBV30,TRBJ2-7,AWSGTGGNRYEQY
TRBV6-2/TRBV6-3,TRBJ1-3,ASSMGQIGNTIY
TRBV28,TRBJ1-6,ASTQGTVSPLH
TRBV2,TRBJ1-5,ASSSREGEQPQH
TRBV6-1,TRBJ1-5,ASIKTGYSNQPQH
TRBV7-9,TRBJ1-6,ASRAGQGANSPLH
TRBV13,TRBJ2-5,ASSSFPGETQY
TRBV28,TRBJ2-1,ASPPSGGRDNEQF
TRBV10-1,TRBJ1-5,ASSELHLGNQPQH
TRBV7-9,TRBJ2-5,ASSLDVGETQY
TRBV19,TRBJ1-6,ASSTNRPGESPLH
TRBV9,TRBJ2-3,ASSGGLAGGRGSADTQY
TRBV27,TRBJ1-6,ASKPPKSPGQTYNSPLH
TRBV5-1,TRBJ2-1,ASSRRSGGVDEQF
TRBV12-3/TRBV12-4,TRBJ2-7,ASSLAAWVDEQY
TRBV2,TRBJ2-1,ASSRDMKNEQF
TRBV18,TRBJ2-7,ASSLAGNEQY
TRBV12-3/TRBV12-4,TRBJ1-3,ASSLSRSGNTIY
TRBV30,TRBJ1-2,AYRQGSNYGYT
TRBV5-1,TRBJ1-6,ASKQSFNSPLH
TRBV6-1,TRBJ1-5,ASRPGGGQPQH
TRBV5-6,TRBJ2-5,ASATLLTLGLEETQY
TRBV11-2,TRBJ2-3,ASSRLPGADTQY
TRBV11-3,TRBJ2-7,ASSFTGEVSYEQY
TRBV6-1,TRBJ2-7,ASSRTVGALSYEQY
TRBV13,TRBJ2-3,ASSLALWGDTQY
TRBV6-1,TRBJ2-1,ASNGELGSYNEQF
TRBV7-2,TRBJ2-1,ASSFEGGPYNEQF
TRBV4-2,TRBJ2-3,ASSQASGEGTQY
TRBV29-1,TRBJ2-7,SVGNKGTGLQFYEQY
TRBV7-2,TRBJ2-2,ASSLAGGAATGELF
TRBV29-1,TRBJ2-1,SVVVRDFYNEQF
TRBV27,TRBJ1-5,ASSYLTGTGKNQPQH
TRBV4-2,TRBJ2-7,ASSQDEGGSGAYEQY